The clone carrying this TCR beta chain occurred a few times. The sample belongs to a study of cytomegalovirus exposure and HLA in healthy donors. This CDR3 region has 11 residues. V was cut by 6 bases and J by 9 bases, with 12 bases left in between. Germline CDR1 DFQATT, CDR2 SNEGSKA (reference sequence). Primers for the PCR totalled 60 Vbeta and 13 Jbeta. The authors' processing: Counted up in a later analysis, unique TCR beta chains came to 60 million to 95 million, with 9.5 million to 13 million shared. The table came from immunoSEQ multiplex PCR; TCRdb's copy has only in-frame clones and leaves some out. V and J calls plus clone size are reproduced from that table; the DNA served to infer D and trimming. The sample contains under 200,000 clones, approximately 80% of which appear only once.

The V call is TRBV20-1, the J call TRBJ2-1, with D possibly TRBD2 on 5 matching bases. This sequence was found in a woman aged 50 to 60 in good health and CMV-seropositive. Sample: PBMCs. CDR3 sequence reads: CSAELDIEQFF. CDR3 bases: TGCAGTGCGGAACTAGATATTGAGCAGTTCTTC.